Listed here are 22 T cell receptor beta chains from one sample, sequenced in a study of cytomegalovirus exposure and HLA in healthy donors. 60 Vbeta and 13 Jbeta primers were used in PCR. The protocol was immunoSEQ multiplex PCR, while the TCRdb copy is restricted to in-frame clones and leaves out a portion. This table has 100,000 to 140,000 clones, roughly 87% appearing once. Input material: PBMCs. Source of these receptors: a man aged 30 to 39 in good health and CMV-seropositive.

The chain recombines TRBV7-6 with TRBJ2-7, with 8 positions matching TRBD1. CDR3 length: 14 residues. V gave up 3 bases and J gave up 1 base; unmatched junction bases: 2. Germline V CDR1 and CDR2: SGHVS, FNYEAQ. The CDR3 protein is CASSLGTGSYEQYF. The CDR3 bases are TGTGCCAGCAGCTTGGGGACAGGTTCCTACGAGCAGTACTTC.

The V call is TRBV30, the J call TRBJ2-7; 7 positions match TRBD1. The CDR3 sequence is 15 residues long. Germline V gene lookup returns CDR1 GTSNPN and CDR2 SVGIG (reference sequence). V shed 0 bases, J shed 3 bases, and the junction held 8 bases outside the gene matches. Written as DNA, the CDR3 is TGTGCCTGGAGTGTCGATGGACAGGCCATCTACGAGCAGTACTTC. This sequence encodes CAWSVDGQAIYEQYF.

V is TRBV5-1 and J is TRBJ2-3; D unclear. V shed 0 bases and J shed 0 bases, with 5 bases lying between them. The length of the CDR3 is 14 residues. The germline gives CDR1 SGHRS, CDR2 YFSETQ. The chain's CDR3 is CASSLGASTDTQYF. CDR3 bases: TGCGCCAGCAGCTTGGGGGCTAGCACAGATACGCAGTATTTT.

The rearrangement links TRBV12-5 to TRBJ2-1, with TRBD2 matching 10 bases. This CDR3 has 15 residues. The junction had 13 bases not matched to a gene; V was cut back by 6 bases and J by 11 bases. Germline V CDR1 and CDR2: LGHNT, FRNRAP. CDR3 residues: CASGLNSGGWLKQFF. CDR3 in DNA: TGTGCTAGTGGCCTGAATAGCGGGGGGTGGTTGAAGCAGTTCTTC. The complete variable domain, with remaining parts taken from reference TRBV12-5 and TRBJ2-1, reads DARVTQTPRHKVTEMGQEVTMRCQPILGHNTVFWYRQTMMQGLELLAYFRNRAPLDDSGMPKDRFSAEMPDATLATLKIQPSEPRDSAVYFCASGLNSGGWLKQFFGPGTRLTVL.

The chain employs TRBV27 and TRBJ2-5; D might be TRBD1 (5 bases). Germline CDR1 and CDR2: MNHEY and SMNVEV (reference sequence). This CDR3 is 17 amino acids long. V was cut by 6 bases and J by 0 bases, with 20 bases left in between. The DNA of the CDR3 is TGTGCCAGCAGCTCAATCTCCCAGGGATTGTACCAAGAGACCCAGTACTTC. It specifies CASSSISQGLYQETQYF.

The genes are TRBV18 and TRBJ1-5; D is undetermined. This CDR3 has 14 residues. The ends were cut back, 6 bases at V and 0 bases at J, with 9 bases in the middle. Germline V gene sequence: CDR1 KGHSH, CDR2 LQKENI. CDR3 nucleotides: TGTGCCAGCTCCCCGCGGGCTAGCAATCAGCCCCAGCATTTT. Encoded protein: CASSPRASNQPQHF.

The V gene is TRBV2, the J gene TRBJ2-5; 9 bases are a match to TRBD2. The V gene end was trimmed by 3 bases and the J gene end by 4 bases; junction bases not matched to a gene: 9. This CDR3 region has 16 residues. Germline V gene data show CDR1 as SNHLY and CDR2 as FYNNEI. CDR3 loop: CASSEMRGGARETQYF. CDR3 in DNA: TGTGCCAGCAGTGAGATGCGCGGGGGGGCGAGAGAGACCCAGTACTTC.

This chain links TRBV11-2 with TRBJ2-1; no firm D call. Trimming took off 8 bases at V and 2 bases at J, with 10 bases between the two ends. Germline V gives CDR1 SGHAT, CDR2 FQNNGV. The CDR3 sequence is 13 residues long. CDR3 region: CASDEATYNEQFF. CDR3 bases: TGTGCCAGCGACGAGGCAACCTACAATGAGCAGTTCTTC.

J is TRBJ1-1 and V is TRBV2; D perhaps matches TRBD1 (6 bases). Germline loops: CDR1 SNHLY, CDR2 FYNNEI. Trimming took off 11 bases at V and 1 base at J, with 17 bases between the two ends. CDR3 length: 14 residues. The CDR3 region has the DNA TGTGCCGGACAGAGAGAGGTCGGGAACACTGAAGCTTTCTTT. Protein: CAGQREVGNTEAFF.

CDR3: CASTIQGPWNTIYF. CDR3 DNA: TGTGCCAGCACGATACAGGGGCCTTGGAACACCATATATTTT. The rearrangement joins TRBV6-6 to TRBJ1-3; 7 positions match TRBD1. Germline V gives CDR1 MNHNY, CDR2 SVGAGI (reference sequence). The CDR3 is made up of 14 amino acids. The J segment lost 7 bases and the V segment lost 7 bases, leaving 10 bases of the junction unmatched.

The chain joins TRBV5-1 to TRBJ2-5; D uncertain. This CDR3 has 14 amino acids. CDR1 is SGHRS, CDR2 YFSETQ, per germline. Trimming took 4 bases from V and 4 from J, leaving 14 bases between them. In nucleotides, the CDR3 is TGCGCCAGCAGCCCGGATCCCTCGGGAGAGACCCAGTACTTC. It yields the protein CASSPDPSGETQYF. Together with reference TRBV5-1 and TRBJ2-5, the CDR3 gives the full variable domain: KAGVTQTPRYLIKTRGQQVTLSCSPISGHRSVSWYQQTPGQGLQFLFEYFSETQRNKGNFPGRFSGRQFSNSRSEMNVSTLELGDSALYLCASSPDPSGETQYFGPGTRLLVL.

The CDR3 region is CASSPSGAYGYTF. The DNA of the CDR3 is TGTGCCAGCAGCCCTTCAGGGGCCTATGGCTACACCTTC. This rearrangement joins TRBV6-1 to TRBJ1-2; D is perhaps TRBD1 (6 bases). The CDR3 runs 13 residues. V lost 6 bases and J lost 4, with 12 bases in between. The germline gives CDR1 MNHNS, CDR2 SASEGT.

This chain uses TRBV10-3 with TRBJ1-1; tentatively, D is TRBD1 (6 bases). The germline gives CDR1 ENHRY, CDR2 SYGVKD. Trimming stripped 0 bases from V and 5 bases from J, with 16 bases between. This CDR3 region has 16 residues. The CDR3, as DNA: TGTGCCATCAGTGAGTCAACAGGGCGCGCGTTGACTGAAGCTTTCTTT. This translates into CAISESTGRALTEAFF.

DNA for the CDR3: TGTGCCAGCAGCTTCGCGGGGTACGATAATGGCTACACCTTC. Its protein is CASSFAGYDNGYTF. The chain combines TRBV11-2 with TRBJ1-2; no clear D gene. Germline V lookup: CDR1 SGHAT, CDR2 FQNNGV. V was shortened by 3 bases and J by 6 bases, with 14 bases between the two germline ends. The CDR3 runs to 14 residues.

In DNA, the CDR3 is TGTGCCAGCAGTGCCTGGGTTAGGGGCGGGGGTACCTACAATGAGCAGTTCTTC. Protein: CASSAWVRGGGTYNEQFF. The rearrangement uses TRBV6-4 and TRBJ2-1; 7 bases agree with TRBD2. Trimming removed 4 bases from V and 2 bases from J; junction bases left unmatched: 14. This CDR3 has 18 amino acids. Germline assignment: CDR1 MRHNA and CDR2 SNTAGT.

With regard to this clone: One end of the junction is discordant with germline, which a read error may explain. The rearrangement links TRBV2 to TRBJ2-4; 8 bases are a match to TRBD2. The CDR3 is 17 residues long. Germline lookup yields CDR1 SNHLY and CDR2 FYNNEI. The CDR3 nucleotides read TGTGCCAGCAGTGAAGCGCGCGGGGGGTTAGCCAAAAACAGTCAGTACTTC. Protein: CASSEARGGLAKNSQYF.

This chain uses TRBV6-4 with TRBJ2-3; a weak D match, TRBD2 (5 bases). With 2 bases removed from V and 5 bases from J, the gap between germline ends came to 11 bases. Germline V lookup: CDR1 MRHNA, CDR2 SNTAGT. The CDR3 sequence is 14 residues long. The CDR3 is CASSDQEAGDTQYF. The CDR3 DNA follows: TGTGCCAGCAGTGACCAGGAGGCCGGAGATACGCAGTATTTT.

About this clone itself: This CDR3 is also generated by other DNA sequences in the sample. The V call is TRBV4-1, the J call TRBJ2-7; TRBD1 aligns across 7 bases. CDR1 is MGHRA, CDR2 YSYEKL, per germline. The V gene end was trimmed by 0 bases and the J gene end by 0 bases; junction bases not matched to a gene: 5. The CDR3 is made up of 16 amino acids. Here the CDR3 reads CASSQDWPGGSYEQYF. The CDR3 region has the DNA TGCGCCAGCAGCCAAGATTGGCCAGGGGGCTCCTACGAGCAGTACTTC.

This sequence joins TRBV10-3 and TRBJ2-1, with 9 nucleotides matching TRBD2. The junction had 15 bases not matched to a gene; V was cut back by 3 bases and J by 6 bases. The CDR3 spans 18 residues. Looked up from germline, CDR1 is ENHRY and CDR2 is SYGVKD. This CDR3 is CAISDTGTSRVGGNEQFF. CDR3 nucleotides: TGTGCCATCAGTGACACCGGGACTAGCCGGGTCGGGGGCAATGAGCAGTTCTTC.

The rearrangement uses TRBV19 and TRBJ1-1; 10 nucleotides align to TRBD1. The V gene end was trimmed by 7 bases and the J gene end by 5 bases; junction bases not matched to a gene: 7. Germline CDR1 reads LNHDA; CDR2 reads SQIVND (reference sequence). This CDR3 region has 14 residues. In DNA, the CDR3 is TGTGCCAGTACCAGACAGGGGGCGCGGACTGAAGCTTTCTTT. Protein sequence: CASTRQGARTEAFF.

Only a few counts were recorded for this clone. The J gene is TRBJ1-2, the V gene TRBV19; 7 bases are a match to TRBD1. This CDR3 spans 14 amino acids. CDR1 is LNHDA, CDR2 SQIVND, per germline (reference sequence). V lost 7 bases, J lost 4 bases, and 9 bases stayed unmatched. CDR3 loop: CASTAKTGTYGYTF. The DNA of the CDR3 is TGTGCCAGTACCGCTAAGACAGGGACCTATGGCTACACCTTC.

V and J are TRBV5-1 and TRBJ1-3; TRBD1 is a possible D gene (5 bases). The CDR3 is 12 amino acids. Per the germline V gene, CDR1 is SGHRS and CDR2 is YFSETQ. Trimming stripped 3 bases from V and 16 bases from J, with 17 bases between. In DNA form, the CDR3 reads TGCGCCAGCAGCTGGGGCGGGAGCCCACCGTATTTT. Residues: CASSWGGSPPYF.